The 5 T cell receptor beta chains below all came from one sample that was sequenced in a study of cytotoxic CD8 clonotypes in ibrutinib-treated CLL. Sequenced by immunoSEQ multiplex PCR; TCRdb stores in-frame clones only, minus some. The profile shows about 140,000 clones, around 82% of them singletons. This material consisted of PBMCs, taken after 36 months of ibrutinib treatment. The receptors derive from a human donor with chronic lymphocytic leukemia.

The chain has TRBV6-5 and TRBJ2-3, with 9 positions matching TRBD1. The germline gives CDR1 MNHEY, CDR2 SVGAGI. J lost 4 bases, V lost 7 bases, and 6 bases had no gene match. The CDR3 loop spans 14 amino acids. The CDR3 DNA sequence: TGTGCCAGCAAAAACAGGGGGCGGCCAGATACGCAGTATTTT. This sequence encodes CASKNRGRPDTQYF.

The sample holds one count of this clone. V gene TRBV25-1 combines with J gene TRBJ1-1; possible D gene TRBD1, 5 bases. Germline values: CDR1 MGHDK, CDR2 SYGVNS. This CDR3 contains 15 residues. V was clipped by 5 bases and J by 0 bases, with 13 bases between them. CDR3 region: CASSRDGLLNTEAFF. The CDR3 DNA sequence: TGTGCCAGCAGTAGGGACGGACTATTGAACACTGAAGCTTTCTTT.

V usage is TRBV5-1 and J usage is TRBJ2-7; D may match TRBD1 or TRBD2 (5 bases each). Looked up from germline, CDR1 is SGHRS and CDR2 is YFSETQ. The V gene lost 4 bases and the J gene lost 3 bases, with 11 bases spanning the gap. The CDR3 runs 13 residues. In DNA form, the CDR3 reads TGCGCCAGCAGCCCGGGACCACACTACGAGCAGTACTTC. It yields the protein CASSPGPHYEQYF.

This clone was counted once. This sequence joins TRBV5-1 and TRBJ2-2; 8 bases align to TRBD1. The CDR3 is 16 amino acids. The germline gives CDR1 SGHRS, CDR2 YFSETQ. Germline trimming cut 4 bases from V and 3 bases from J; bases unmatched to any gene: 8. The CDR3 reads CASSPRDRLDTGELFF. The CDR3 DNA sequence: TGCGCCAGCAGCCCGAGGGACAGGTTGGACACCGGGGAGCTGTTTTTT.

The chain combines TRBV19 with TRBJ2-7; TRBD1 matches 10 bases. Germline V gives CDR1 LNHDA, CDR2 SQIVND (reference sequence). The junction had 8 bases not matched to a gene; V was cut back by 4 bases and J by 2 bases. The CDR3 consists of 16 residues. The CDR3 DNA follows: TGTGCCAGTAGTAAAAGTGGGGACAGGGGAACCTACGAGCAGTACTTC. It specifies CASSKSGDRGTYEQYF. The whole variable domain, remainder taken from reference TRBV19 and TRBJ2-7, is DGGITQSPKYLFRKEGQNVTLSCEQNLNHDAMYWYRQDPGQGLRLIYYSQIVNDFQKGDIAEGYSVSREKKESFPLTVTSAQKNPTAFYLCASSKSGDRGTYEQYFGPGTRLTVT.